This TCR beta chain was sequenced in a study of patients and donors after allogeneic stem cell transplantation. In TCRdb, the RT-PCR reads were re-called with MiXCR into one record per CDR3 protein. The sample comprises roughly 940,000 distinct CDR3 sequences, approximately 18% of which are singletons, and 5% to 7.5% rests with the top ten. The sample holds a few counts of this clonotype. V was pared by 6 bases and J by 1 base, with 17 bases between. The CDR3 spans 16 residues. The chain uses TRBV12-3 or TRBV12-4 and TRBJ2-3; maybe TRBD2 (6 bases). The sample comprised blood, either unsorted or a sorted T cell fraction (not recorded which). The source of this sequence is a human donor who was either an allogeneic HSCT recipient or a stem cell or donor lymphocyte infusion donor (not recorded which). It is not recorded whose cells these are; they may come from a transplant donor. The CDR3 bases are TGTGCCAGCAGCCGCCCCTGGGACTCGGGCACAGATACGCAGTATTTT. Protein: CASSRPWDSGTDTQYF.